The sequence of this T cell receptor (beta chain) was determined in a study of brain T cells in children with intractable seizures. Broader study findings: Pre- and post-surgery blood differed in depth, so pre-surgery absences may be undersampling.

The CDR3 runs to 16 residues. The germline V gene has CDR1 SNHLY and CDR2 FYNNEI. The V end was cut by 4 bases, the J end by 9 bases, with 19 bases between. The method was immunoSEQ multiplex PCR; TCRdb's version includes in-frame clones alone and lacks a portion of them. Found here are 300,000 to 400,000 clones, more than 85% of them singletons; the top ten hold approximately 5%. Time point reported: blood from clinic visit 5 months post-surgery; TSC patient then seizure free. Sequencing was limited to surgery cases with top T cell transcript signatures in brain tissue. About this clone: Its specificity is unknown.

The material sequenced was peripheral blood, taken less than 6 months after surgery. The clonotype comes from a boy in the first two years of life with tuberous sclerosis and intractable seizures. J is TRBJ1-6 and V is TRBV2; tentative D call: TRBD1 (5 bases). In DNA, the CDR3 is TGTGCCAGCAGTGCAGCAACCCCCAGGGAGGGTTCACCCCTCCACTTT. Encoded protein: CASSAATPREGSPLHF.